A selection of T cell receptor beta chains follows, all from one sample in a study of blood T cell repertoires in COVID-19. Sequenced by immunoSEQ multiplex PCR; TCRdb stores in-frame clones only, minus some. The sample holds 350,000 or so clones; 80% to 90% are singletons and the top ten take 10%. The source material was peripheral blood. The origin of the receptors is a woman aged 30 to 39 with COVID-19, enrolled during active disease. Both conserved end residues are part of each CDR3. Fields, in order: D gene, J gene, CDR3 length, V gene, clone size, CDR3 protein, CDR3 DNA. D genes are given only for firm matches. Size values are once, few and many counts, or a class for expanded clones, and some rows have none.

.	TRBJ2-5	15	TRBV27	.	CASSPAGTFQETQYF	TGTGCCAGCAGTCCGGCCGGGACTTTCCAAGAGACCCAGTACTTC
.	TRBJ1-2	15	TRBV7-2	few	CASSYYQGQGYGYTF	TGTGCCAGCAGTTATTATCAGGGTCAAGGATATGGCTACACCTTC
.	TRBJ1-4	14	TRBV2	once	CASSVTDGGEKLFF	TGTGCCAGCAGCGTCACAGACGGAGGTGAAAAACTGTTTTTT
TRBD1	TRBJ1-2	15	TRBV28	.	CASRDRGRDNYGYTF	TGTGCCAGCAGGGACAGGGGGCGTGATAACTATGGCTACACCTTC
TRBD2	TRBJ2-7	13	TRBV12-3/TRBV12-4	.	CASSATSGIEQYF	TGTGCCAGCAGCGCGACTAGCGGGATCGAGCAGTACTTC
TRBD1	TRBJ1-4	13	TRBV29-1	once	CSVRTGYNEKLFF	TGCAGCGTCCGGACAGGCTATAATGAAAAACTGTTTTTT
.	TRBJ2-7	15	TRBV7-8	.	CASSLLLGGGYEQYF	TGTGCCAGCAGCTTACTTTTGGGAGGTGGATACGAGCAGTACTTC
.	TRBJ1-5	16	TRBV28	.	CASSSDSQISNQPQHF	TGTGCCAGCAGTTCCGACAGCCAAATTAGCAATCAGCCCCAGCATTTT
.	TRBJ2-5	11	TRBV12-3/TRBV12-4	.	CASSFEETQYF	TGTGCCAGCAGTTTTGAGGAGACCCAGTACTTC
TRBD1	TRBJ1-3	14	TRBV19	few	CASSRQGDGNTIYF	TGTGCCAGTAGTCGACAGGGAGATGGAAACACCATATATTTT
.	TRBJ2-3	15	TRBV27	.	CASSLSQGPADTQYF	TGTGCCAGCAGTTTATCGCAGGGCCCGGCAGATACGCAGTATTTT
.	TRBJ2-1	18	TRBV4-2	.	CASSQGIFSGSSYNEQFF	TGTGCCAGCAGCCAAGGGATTTTTAGCGGTAGCTCCTACAATGAGCAGTTCTTC
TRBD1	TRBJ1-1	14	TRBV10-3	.	CATKTGLKNTEAFF	TGTGCCACAAAGACAGGGCTAAAGAACACTGAAGCTTTCTTT
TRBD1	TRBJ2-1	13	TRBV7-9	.	CASSSPGQGGQFF	TGTGCCAGCAGCTCCCCGGGACAGGGAGGGCAGTTCTTC
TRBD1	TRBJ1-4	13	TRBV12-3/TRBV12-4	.	CASSQTGSEKLFF	TGTGCCAGCAGCCAGACAGGGTCTGAAAAACTGTTTTTT
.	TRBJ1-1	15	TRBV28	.	CASTFGSTVGAEAFF	TGTGCCAGCACCTTCGGATCGACAGTCGGCGCTGAAGCTTTCTTT
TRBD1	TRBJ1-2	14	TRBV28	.	CASIERGQTYGYTF	TGTGCCAGCATCGAGAGGGGACAGACCTATGGCTACACCTTC
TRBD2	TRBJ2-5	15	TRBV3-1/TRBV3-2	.	CASSQASGSMWTQYF	TGTGCCAGCAGCCAAGCCAGCGGGAGTATGTGGACCCAGTACTTC
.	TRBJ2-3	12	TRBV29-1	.	CSVRQGTDTQYF	TGCAGCGTTCGACAAGGCACAGATACGCAGTATTTT
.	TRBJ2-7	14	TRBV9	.	CASSVEWGHYEQYF	TGTGCCAGCAGCGTCGAGTGGGGCCACTACGAGCAGTACTTC
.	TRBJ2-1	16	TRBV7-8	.	CASSLGVRVGYNEQFF	TGTGCCAGCAGCTTAGGAGTCAGGGTGGGCTACAATGAGCAGTTCTTC
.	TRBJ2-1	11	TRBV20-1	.	CSAGTHNEQFF	TGCAGTGCCGGGACTCACAATGAGCAGTTCTTC
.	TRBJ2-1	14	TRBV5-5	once	CASSSWAPDNEQFF	TGTGCCAGCAGCTCGTGGGCCCCCGACAATGAGCAGTTCTTC
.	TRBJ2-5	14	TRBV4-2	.	CASSQTGAGETQYF	TGTGCCAGCAGCCAAACGGGAGCGGGAGAGACCCAGTACTTC
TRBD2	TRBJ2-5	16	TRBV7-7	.	CASSRRLAGVGETQYF	TGTGCTAGCAGCCGTAGACTAGCGGGAGTAGGAGAGACCCAGTACTTC
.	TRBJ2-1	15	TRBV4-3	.	CASSQDLSSYNEQFF	TGCGCCAGCAGCCAAGATCTGTCTAGCTACAATGAGCAGTTCTTC
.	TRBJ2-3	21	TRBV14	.	CASSRLALRTREGLQPDTQYF	TGTGCCAGCAGCCGTTTGGCCCTCCGAACTCGAGAGGGCCTTCAGCCAGATACGCAGTATTTT
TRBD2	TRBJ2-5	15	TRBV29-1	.	CSVRVAGVLQETQYF	TGCAGCGTTCGGGTAGCGGGCGTATTACAAGAGACCCAGTACTTC
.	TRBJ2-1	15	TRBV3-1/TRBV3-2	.	CASSQDWDSNNEQFF	TGTGCCAGCAGCCAAGATTGGGACTCCAACAATGAGCAGTTCTTC
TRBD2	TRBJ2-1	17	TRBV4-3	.	CASSQDLREVLYNEQFF	TGCGCCAGCAGCCAAGATTTGCGGGAGGTCCTCTACAATGAGCAGTTCTTC
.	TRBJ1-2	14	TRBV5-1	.	CASSLGTVNYGYTF	TGCGCCAGCAGCTTGGGGACAGTTAACTATGGCTACACCTTC
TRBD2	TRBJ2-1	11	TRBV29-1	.	CSVEDLGLKVF	TGCAGCGTTGAAGATCTGGGACTAAAGGTCTTC
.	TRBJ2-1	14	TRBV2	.	CASQGGSSYNEQFF	TGTGCCAGCCAGGGGGGTAGCTCCTACAATGAGCAGTTCTTC
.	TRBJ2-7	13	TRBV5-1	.	CASSLGQGGEQYF	TGCGCCAGCAGCTTGGGGCAGGGGGGCGAGCAGTACTTC
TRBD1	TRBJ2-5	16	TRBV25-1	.	CASSESPGQGQETQYF	TGTGCCAGCAGTGAAAGTCCGGGACAGGGCCAAGAGACCCAGTACTTC
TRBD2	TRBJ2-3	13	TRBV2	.	CASTTSGTDTQYF	TGTGCCAGCACGACTAGCGGCACAGATACGCAGTATTTT
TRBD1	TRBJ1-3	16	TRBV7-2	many	CASRQFPGGVGNTIYF	TGTGCCAGCAGACAATTTCCAGGGGGCGTTGGAAACACCATATATTTT
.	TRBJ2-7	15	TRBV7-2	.	CASSLIGQGIDEQYF	TGTGCCAGCAGCTTAATCGGGCAGGGGATCGACGAGCAGTACTTC
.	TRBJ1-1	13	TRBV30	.	CASRPGVNTEAFF	TGTGCCTCCCGACCAGGGGTGAACACTGAAGCTTTCTTT
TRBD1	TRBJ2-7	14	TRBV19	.	CASGTGGIAYEQYF	TGTGCCAGTGGAACAGGGGGGATTGCCTACGAGCAGTACTTC
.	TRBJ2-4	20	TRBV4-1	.	CASSQVKGETGIGVKNIQYF	TGCGCCAGCAGCCAAGTAAAAGGGGAAACAGGGATCGGAGTCAAAAACATTCAGTACTTC
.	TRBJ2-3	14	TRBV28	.	CASIEGGRTDTQYF	TGTGCCAGCATCGAGGGGGGGAGAACAGATACGCAGTATTTT
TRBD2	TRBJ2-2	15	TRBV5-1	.	CASSQAGGPTGELFF	TGCGCCAGCAGTCAAGCGGGAGGGCCCACCGGGGAGCTGTTTTTT
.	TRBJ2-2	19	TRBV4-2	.	CASSQGDRVFGGNTGELFF	TGTGCCAGCAGCCAGGGCGACAGGGTATTCGGGGGTAACACCGGGGAGCTGTTTTTT
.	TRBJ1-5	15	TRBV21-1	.	CASSKGGVSNQPQHF	TGTGCCAGCAGCAAAGGGGGCGTTAGCAATCAGCCCCAGCATTTT
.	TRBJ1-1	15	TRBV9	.	CASSVGGRLNTEAFF	TGTGCCAGCAGCGTGGGGGGGAGACTGAACACTGAAGCTTTCTTT
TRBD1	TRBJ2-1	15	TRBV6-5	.	CASSYSDRVTNEQFF	TGTGCCAGCAGTTACAGTGACAGGGTAACCAATGAGCAGTTCTTC
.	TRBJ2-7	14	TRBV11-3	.	CASSLYAGSYEQYF	TGTGCCAGCAGCTTATACGCAGGCTCCTACGAGCAGTACTTC
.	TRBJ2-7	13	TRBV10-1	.	CASSEVAFGEQYF	TGCGCCAGCAGTGAGGTAGCGTTTGGAGAGCAGTACTTC